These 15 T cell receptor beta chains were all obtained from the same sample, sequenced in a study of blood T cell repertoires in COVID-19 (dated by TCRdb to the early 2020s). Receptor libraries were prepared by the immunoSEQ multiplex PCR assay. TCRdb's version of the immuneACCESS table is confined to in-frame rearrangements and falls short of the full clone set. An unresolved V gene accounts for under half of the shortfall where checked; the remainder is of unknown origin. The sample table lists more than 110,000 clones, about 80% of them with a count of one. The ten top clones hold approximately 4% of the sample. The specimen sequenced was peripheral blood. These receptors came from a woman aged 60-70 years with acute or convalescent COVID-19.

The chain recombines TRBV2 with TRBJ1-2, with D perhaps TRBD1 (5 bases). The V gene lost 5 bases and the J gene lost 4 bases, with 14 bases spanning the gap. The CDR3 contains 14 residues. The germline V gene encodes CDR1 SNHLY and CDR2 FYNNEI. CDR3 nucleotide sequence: TGTGCCAGCAGTCGACAGCCACTTTTCTATGGCTACACCTTC. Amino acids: CASSRQPLFYGYTF.

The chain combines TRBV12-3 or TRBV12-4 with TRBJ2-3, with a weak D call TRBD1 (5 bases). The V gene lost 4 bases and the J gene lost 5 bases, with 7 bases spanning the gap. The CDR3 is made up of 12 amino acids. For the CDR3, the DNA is TGTGCCAGCAGTTCAAGGGGAGATACGCAGTATTTT. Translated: CASSSRGDTQYF.

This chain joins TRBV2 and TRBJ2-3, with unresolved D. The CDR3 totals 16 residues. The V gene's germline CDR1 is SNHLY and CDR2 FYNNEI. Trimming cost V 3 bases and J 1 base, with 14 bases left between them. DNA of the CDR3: TGTGCCAGCAGTGACAACTCCGCTTCGGGCACAGATACGCAGTATTTT. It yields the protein CASSDNSASGTDTQYF. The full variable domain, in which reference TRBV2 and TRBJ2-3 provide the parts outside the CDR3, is EPEVTQTPSHQVTQMGQEVILRCVPISNHLYFYWYRQILGQKVEFLVSFYNNEISEKSEIFDDQFSVERPDGSNFTLKIRSTKLEDSAMYFCASSDNSASGTDTQYFGPGTRLTVL.

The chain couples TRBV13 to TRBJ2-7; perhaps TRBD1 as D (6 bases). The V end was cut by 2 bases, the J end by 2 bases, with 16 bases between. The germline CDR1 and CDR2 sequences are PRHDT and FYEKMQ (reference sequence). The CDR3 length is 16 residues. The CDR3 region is CASSLTFGGQTYEQYF. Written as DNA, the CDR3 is TGTGCCAGCAGCTTAACTTTTGGGGGCCAGACCTACGAGCAGTACTTC. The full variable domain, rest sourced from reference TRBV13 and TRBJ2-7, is AAGVIQSPRHLIKEKRETATLKCYPIPRHDTVYWYQQGPGQDPQFLISFYEKMQSDKGSIPDRFSAQQFSDYHSELNMSSLELGDSALYFCASSLTFGGQTYEQYFGPGTRLTVT.

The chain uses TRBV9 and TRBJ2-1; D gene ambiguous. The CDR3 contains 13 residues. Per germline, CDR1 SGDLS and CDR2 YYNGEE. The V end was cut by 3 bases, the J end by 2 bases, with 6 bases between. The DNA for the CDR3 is TGTGCCAGCAGCGAGAACACCTACAATGAGCAGTTCTTC. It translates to CASSENTYNEQFF.

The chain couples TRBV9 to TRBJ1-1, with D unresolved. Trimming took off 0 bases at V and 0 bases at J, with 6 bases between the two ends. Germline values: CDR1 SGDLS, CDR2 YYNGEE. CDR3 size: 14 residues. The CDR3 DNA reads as TGTGCCAGCAGCGTAGACTTGATGAACACTGAAGCTTTCTTT. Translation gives CASSVDLMNTEAFF.

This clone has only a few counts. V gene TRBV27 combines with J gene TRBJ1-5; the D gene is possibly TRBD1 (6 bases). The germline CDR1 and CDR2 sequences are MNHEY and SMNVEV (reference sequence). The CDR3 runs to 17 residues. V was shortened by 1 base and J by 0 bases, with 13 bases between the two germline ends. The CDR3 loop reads CASSLYGGSNSNQPQHF. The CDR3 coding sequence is TGTGCCAGCAGTTTATATGGGGGCTCAAATAGCAATCAGCCCCAGCATTTT.

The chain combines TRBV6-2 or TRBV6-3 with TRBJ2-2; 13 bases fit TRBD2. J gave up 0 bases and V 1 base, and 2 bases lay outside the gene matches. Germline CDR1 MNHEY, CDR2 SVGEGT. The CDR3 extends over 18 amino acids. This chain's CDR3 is CASSYFGTSGANTGELFF. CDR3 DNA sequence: TGTGCCAGCAGTTACTTCGGGACTAGCGGGGCGAACACCGGGGAGCTGTTTTTT.

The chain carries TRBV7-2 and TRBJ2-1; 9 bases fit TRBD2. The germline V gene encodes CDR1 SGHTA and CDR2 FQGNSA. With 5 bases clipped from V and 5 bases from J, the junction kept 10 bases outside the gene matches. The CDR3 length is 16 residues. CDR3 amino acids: CASSPPSGRRHNEQFF. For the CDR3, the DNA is TGTGCCAGCAGCCCTCCGAGCGGGAGGAGACACAATGAGCAGTTCTTC.

The CDR3 coding sequence is TGTGCCAGCAGCCAAGCCGGGGCGGGGGAAAAACTGTTTTTT. This translates into CASSQAGAGEKLFF. The chain couples TRBV3-1 (or the pseudogene TRBV3-2) to TRBJ1-4, with D perhaps matching TRBD1 (5 bases). Trimming took 1 base from V and 8 from J, leaving 11 bases between them. This CDR3 comprises 14 residues. In germline, CDR1 is LGHDT, CDR2 YNNKEL (reference sequence).

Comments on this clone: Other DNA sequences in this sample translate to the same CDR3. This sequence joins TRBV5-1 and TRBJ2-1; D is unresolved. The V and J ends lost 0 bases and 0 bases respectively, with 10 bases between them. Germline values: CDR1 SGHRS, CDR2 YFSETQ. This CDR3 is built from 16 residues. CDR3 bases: TGCGCCAGCAGCTTGGAGGCGGCAAGCTCCTACAATGAGCAGTTCTTC. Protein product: CASSLEAASSYNEQFF.

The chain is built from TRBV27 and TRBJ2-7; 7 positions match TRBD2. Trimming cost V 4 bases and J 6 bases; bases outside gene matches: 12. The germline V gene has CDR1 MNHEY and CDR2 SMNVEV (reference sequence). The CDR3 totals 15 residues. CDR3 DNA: TGTGCCAGCAGTTACCGAAAGCGGGATCTCGGCGAGCAGTACTTC. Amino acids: CASSYRKRDLGEQYF.

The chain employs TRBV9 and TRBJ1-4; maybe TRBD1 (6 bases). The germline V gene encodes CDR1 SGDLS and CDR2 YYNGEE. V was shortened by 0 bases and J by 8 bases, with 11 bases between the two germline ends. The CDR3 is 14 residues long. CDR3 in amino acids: CASSVDQGREKLFF. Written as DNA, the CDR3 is TGTGCCAGCAGCGTAGATCAGGGGCGGGAAAAACTGTTTTTT. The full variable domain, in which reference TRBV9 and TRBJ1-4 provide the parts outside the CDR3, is DSGVTQTPKHLITATGQRVTLRCSPRSGDLSVYWYQQSLDQGLQFLIQYYNGEERAKGNILERFSAQQFPDLHSELNLSSLELGDSALYFCASSVDQGREKLFFGSGTQLSVL.

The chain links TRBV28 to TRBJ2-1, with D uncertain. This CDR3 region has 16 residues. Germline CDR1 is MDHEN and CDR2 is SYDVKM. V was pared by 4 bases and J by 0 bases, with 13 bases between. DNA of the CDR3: TGTGCCAGCAGTTCGTCCGGTGTTTCCTCCTACAATGAGCAGTTCTTC. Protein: CASSSSGVSSYNEQFF.

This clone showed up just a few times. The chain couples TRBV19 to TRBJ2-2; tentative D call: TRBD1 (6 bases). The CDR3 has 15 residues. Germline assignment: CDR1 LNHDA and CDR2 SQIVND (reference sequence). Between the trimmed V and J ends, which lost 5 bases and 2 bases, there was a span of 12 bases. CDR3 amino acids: CASSEGHTNTGELFF. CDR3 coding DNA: TGTGCCAGTAGTGAGGGACATACCAACACCGGGGAGCTGTTTTTT.